This T cell receptor (beta chain) was recovered during a study of shared clonotypes between healthy human individuals. Study overall: The study used three CD4 naive, three CD4 memory, two CD8 naive and one CD8 memory plate per donor. Overall study results and limits: Relative to memory subsets, naive subsets generally showed larger estimated richness.

Assay execution proceeded at the deep level. Generated by immunoSEQ multiplex PCR, the TCRdb table keeps only in-frame clones and is missing some. The repertoire holds about 1 million clones, more than 65% seen once, with around 1.4% in the top ten. The length of the CDR3 is 12 residues. CDR1 and CDR2 (germline): SGHNT, YENEEA. The germline V and J ends were trimmed by 5 bases and 4 bases, with 6 bases remaining between them. This clone was seen repeatedly, ten times or more. The target antigen is unknown. CD45RA+ naive and CD45RA-negative memory subsets were separated from CD4+ cells. The origin of this receptor is a young man in good health. This chain connects TRBV11-3 to TRBJ2-1; perhaps TRBD1 as D (6 bases). Sequenced material: memory CD4+ T cells sorted from blood. Subset described: CD45RA-negative fraction. The CDR3 is CASSRGYNEQFF. The CDR3 DNA sequence: TGTGCCAGCAGCAGGGGGTACAATGAGCAGTTCTTC.